A selection of T cell receptor beta chains follows, all from one sample in a study of T cell responses to AZD1222 COVID-19 vaccine. The method was immunoSEQ multiplex PCR; TCRdb's version includes in-frame clones alone and lacks a portion of them. The sample includes 100,000 to 150,000 clones, approximately 84% of them seen just once. The sequencing used peripheral blood, collected on day 0 of AZD1222 vaccination. The receptors derive from an adult in good health. Both conserved end residues are part of each CDR3. A D gene is named only where the DNA matches it firmly. Clone size is shown for a subset of rows, as once, few, many or a class of expanded clone.

d_call j_call clone_size v_call cdr3_nt cdr3_aa
TRBD1 TRBJ2-7 once TRBV30 TGTGCCTGGGGGCCAGGGGGCAACGAGCAGTACTTC CAWGPGGNEQYF
. TRBJ1-2 few TRBV5-5 TGTGCCAGCAGCTCCGCCGAGGGGACTAACTATGGCTACACCTTC CASSSAEGTNYGYTF
TRBD2 TRBJ2-2 . TRBV5-4 TGTGCCAGCAGCTCCATCACCGGGACTATCACCGGGGAGCTGTTTTTT CASSSITGTITGELFF
. TRBJ1-1 . TRBV12-3/TRBV12-4 TGTGCCAGCAGTTTTGGGGTCCCTGAAGCTTTCTTT CASSFGVPEAFF
TRBD1 TRBJ1-1 . TRBV2 TGTGCCAGCAGCGACAGGGTTAACACTGAAGCTTTCTTT CASSDRVNTEAFF
TRBD1 TRBJ1-2 . TRBV27 TGTGCCAGCAGTTTATCGGGGGGACAGGGGAGCTACACCTTC CASSLSGGQGSYTF
TRBD1 TRBJ2-3 . TRBV4-2 TGTGCCAGCAGCCGGTACAGGGGGGGCACAGATACGCAGTATTTT CASSRYRGGTDTQYF
. TRBJ2-7 . TRBV9 TGTGCCAGCAGCGTAACGGGGACTGGGGACTACGAGCAGTACTTC CASSVTGTGDYEQYF
TRBD1 TRBJ1-5 few TRBV7-2 TGTGCCAGCAGCCTCAGGACAGGGGGAAAATCTCAGCCCCAGCATTTT CASSLRTGGKSQPQHF
TRBD1 TRBJ1-4 once TRBV5-6 TGTGCCAGCAGCGAGCAGGGGGCAGGTAATGAAAAACTGTTTTTT CASSEQGAGNEKLFF
. TRBJ2-5 . TRBV27 TGTGCCAGCAGTTTATTGGGCAGCCAAGAGACCCAGTACTTC CASSLLGSQETQYF
. TRBJ1-5 once TRBV15 TGTGCCACCAGCAGAGACGGGGAAGCCAATCAGCCCCAGCATTTT CATSRDGEANQPQHF
. TRBJ2-1 . TRBV4-3 TGCGCCAGCAGCCAGCCGAGCAGGGGATACAATGAGCAGTTCTTC CASSQPSRGYNEQFF
TRBD1 TRBJ2-1 few TRBV2 TGTGCCAGCAAGGGACAGGGGATATGGGAGCAGTTCTTC CASKGQGIWEQFF
. TRBJ2-7 . TRBV15 TGTGCCACCAAGCCGGACTACTACTCCTACGAGCAGTACTTC CATKPDYYSYEQYF
. TRBJ2-7 . TRBV7-3 TGTGCCAGCAGCTTAACGGGAGGCCGCGAGCAGTACTTC CASSLTGGREQYF
TRBD2 TRBJ2-2 . TRBV7-9 TGTGCCAGCAGCCCTACGCGGGGGGATACCGGGGAGCTGTTTTTT CASSPTRGDTGELFF